These 28 T cell receptor beta chains originate from one sample sequenced in a study of blood T cell repertoires in COVID-19. The data were produced by immunoSEQ multiplex PCR, yet TCRdb's version contains in-frame clones alone and is incomplete. The sample shows 150,000 to 200,000 clones, over 75% of them seen only once. Sequenced: peripheral blood. These receptors all stem from a man between 65 and 80 years old with acute or convalescent COVID-19.

The chain combines TRBV27 with TRBJ1-1, with TRBD1 matching over 7 bases. The CDR3 is 17 residues long. CDR1 MNHEY and CDR2 SMNVEV come from the germline V gene (reference sequence). The V and J ends lost 5 bases and 2 bases, in that order; junction bases with no gene match: 14. The CDR3 sequence: CASSIGMQGGFNTEAFF. The CDR3 DNA is TGTGCCAGCAGTATTGGTATGCAGGGGGGATTCAACACTGAAGCTTTCTTT.

The chain employs TRBV7-9 and TRBJ1-1; D gene ambiguous. The V end lost 1 base, the J end lost 4 bases, and 10 bases lay between the germline ends. The germline gives CDR1 SEHNR, CDR2 FQNEAQ (reference sequence). The length of the CDR3 is 14 residues. The CDR3 sequence: CASSLVEGGTEAFF. In DNA, the CDR3 is TGTGCCAGCAGCTTAGTCGAGGGAGGCACTGAAGCTTTCTTT.

V and J are TRBV19 and TRBJ2-1; TRBD2 agrees at 7 bases. Trimming took 5 bases from V and 6 from J; bases not matched to a gene: 7. The germline CDR1 and CDR2 sequences are LNHDA and SQIVND (reference sequence). The CDR3 extends over 14 amino acids. CDR3 protein: CASSVGLVGNEQFF. CDR3 DNA: TGTGCCAGTAGTGTCGGACTAGTCGGCAATGAGCAGTTCTTC.

This clone was seen a single time. V is TRBV18 and J is TRBJ2-7; tentative D call: TRBD1 (6 bases). Germline V gene lookup returns CDR1 KGHSH and CDR2 LQKENI. Trimming shortened V by 4 bases and J by 2 bases, and 12 bases separated the two germline ends. There are 14 residues in the CDR3. The CDR3 sequence: CASSRDTATYEQYF. As DNA, the CDR3 is TGTGCCAGCTCACGGGACACAGCTACCTACGAGCAGTACTTC.

The CDR3 loop is CASSPTGERSDTQYF. The CDR3 DNA is TGCGCCAGCAGCCCGACAGGGGAGAGATCAGATACGCAGTATTTT. The chain links TRBV5-1 to TRBJ2-3; 8 bases are a match to TRBD1. Per the germline V gene, CDR1 is SGHRS and CDR2 is YFSETQ. V was clipped by 4 bases and J by 4 bases; unmatched bases: 8. The CDR3 sequence is 15 residues long.

This chain links TRBV28 with TRBJ1-4, with D unresolved. Germline V gives CDR1 MDHEN, CDR2 SYDVKM. Trimming stripped 2 bases from V and 4 bases from J, with 11 bases between. The CDR3 extends over 15 amino acids. CDR3 bases: TGTGCCAGCAGTTTAGGGCAGAGCTTTAATGAAAAACTGTTTTTT. Amino acids: CASSLGQSFNEKLFF.

The V call is TRBV3-1 (or the pseudogene TRBV3-2), the J call TRBJ1-6; TRBD1 agrees at 7 bases. From germline, CDR1 is LGHDT and CDR2 YNNKEL (reference sequence). The CDR3 is 17 amino acids. The trim removed 2 bases at V and 10 bases at J, leaving 14 bases unmatched. The CDR3 sequence is CASSQPRTGRIRSPLHF. The CDR3 nucleotides are TGTGCCAGCAGCCAACCCCGGACAGGCCGGATAAGATCACCCCTCCACTTT.

The chain carries TRBV6-5 and TRBJ2-7, with 8 bases aligning to TRBD2. CDR1 MNHEY and CDR2 SVGAGI come from the germline V gene. The V and J ends lost 8 bases and 2 bases, in that order; junction bases with no gene match: 8. CDR3 length: 14 residues. CDR3 residues: CASGRRGAAYEQYF. The CDR3 DNA reads TGTGCCAGCGGACGGCGGGGGGCCGCCTACGAGCAGTACTTC.

The rearrangement uses TRBV7-9 and TRBJ2-7; 12 positions agree with TRBD2. This CDR3 is built from 16 residues. Germline assignment: CDR1 SEHNR and CDR2 FQNEAQ (reference sequence). The V gene end was trimmed by 3 bases and the J gene end by 2 bases; junction bases not matched to a gene: 5. The CDR3 loop reads CASSFSTSGGAYEQYF. The CDR3 DNA sequence: TGTGCCAGCAGCTTTTCGACTAGCGGGGGCGCCTACGAGCAGTACTTC. Full variable domain (remainder filled in from reference TRBV7-9 and TRBJ2-7): DTGVSQNPRHKITKRGQNVTFRCDPISEHNRLYWYRQTLGQGPEFLTYFQNEAQLEKSRLLSDRFSAERPKGSFSTLEIQRTEQGDSAMYLCASSFSTSGGAYEQYFGPGTRLTVT.

The rearrangement uses TRBV6-2 or TRBV6-3 and TRBJ1-1; D is possibly TRBD1 (5 bases). The CDR3 runs to 14 residues. V lost 7 bases to trimming and J lost 5 bases, with 17 bases between them. Per the germline V gene, CDR1 is MNHEY and CDR2 is SVGEGT. The CDR3 DNA sequence: TGTGCCAGCACCCCCGGCGGGGGTCGGACTGAAGCTTTCTTT. This codes for CASTPGGGRTEAFF.

Written as DNA, the CDR3 is TGTGCCAGCAGCTCCCCGGGACAGGGGGATGAAAAACTGTTTTTT. The encoded protein is CASSSPGQGDEKLFF. V gene TRBV11-2 combines with J gene TRBJ1-4; TRBD1 aligns across 11 bases. The V segment lost 4 bases and the J segment 6 bases; nucleotides outside the gene matches: 4. Looked up from germline, CDR1 is SGHAT and CDR2 is FQNNGV. The CDR3 sequence is 15 residues long.

The V and J genes are TRBV5-1 and TRBJ1-1; TRBD1 aligns across 8 bases. The CDR3 covers 14 residues. Trimming cost V 3 bases and J 3 bases; bases outside gene matches: 4. The germline gives CDR1 SGHRS, CDR2 YFSETQ. The CDR3: CASSSGTGYTEAFF. For the CDR3, the DNA is TGCGCCAGCAGCTCCGGGACAGGCTACACTGAAGCTTTCTTT.

The V call is TRBV7-2, the J call TRBJ1-5; 10 nucleotides agree with TRBD1. CDR1 and CDR2 from the germline V gene are SGHTA and FQGNSA. This CDR3 is 15 amino acids long. With 5 bases clipped from V and 3 bases from J, the junction kept 4 bases outside the gene matches. The CDR3 sequence is CASSVDRGHNQPQHF. Written as DNA, the CDR3 is TGTGCCAGCAGCGTCGACAGGGGGCACAATCAGCCCCAGCATTTT.

This clone was recorded a few times. The chain combines TRBV6-1 with TRBJ1-2, with TRBD1 as a possible D gene (6 bases). This CDR3 has 15 residues. The ends were cut back, 2 bases at V and 2 bases at J, with 12 bases in the middle. Germline V gives CDR1 MNHNS, CDR2 SASEGT. The CDR3 reads CASSENVGGNYGYTF. Here the CDR3 DNA reads TGTGCCAGCAGTGAAAATGTTGGGGGCAACTATGGCTACACCTTC.

The chain couples TRBV19 to TRBJ2-3, with D possibly TRBD2 on 5 matching bases. Looked up from germline, CDR1 is LNHDA and CDR2 is SQIVND (reference sequence). V was shortened by 4 bases and J by 4 bases, with 9 bases between the two germline ends. The CDR3 runs 13 residues. The CDR3 loop is CASSTGLADTQYF. CDR3 sequence (DNA): TGTGCCAGTAGTACCGGACTCGCAGATACGCAGTATTTT.

The chain couples TRBV27 to TRBJ1-2, with D perhaps matching TRBD1 (5 bases). The germline V gene encodes CDR1 MNHEY and CDR2 SMNVEV (reference sequence). The V gene lost 3 bases and the J gene lost 7 bases, with 15 bases spanning the gap. The CDR3 contains 14 residues. The CDR3 DNA sequence: TGTGCCAGCAGTTTTCGATTGGCAGGGTCTGGCTACACCTTC. This codes for CASSFRLAGSGYTF.

The rearrangement uses TRBV30 and TRBJ1-1, with D perhaps TRBD1 (6 bases). The V end was cut by 4 bases, the J end by 0 bases, with 15 bases between. This CDR3 has 15 residues. Looked up from germline, CDR1 is GTSNPN and CDR2 is SVGIG (reference sequence). The CDR3 coding sequence is TGTGCCTGGAACCCCTCCAGGGGCGTGAACACTGAAGCTTTCTTT. Translation gives CAWNPSRGVNTEAFF. Based on the CDR3 plus reference TRBV30 and TRBJ1-1, the full variable domain is SQTIHQWPATLVQPVGSPLSLECTVEGTSNPNLYWYRQAAGRGLQLLFYSVGIGQISSEVPQNLSASRPQDRQFILSSKKLLLSDSGFYLCAWNPSRGVNTEAFFGQGTRLTVV.

V usage is TRBV11-2 and J usage is TRBJ2-4, with 10 bases that match TRBD1. There are 14 residues in the CDR3. Germline CDR1 is SGHAT and CDR2 is FQNNGV. With V trimmed by 5 bases and J by 5 bases, 3 bases remained unmatched. Written as DNA, the CDR3 is TGTGCCAGCAGCGCTGGGACAGGGGAAAACATTCAGTACTTC. Encoded protein: CASSAGTGENIQYF.

V usage is TRBV6-5 and J usage is TRBJ1-5; 9 nucleotides align to TRBD1. The ends lost 6 bases at V and 3 bases at J; junction bases unmatched: 6. The germline V gene has CDR1 MNHEY and CDR2 SVGAGI. This CDR3 is built from 15 residues. The CDR3 coding sequence is TGTGCCAGCAGGGGGGGACAGGGAGACAATCAGCCCCAGCATTTT. Its protein is CASRGGQGDNQPQHF.

The rearrangement uses TRBV7-8 and TRBJ1-5; TRBD1 might be the D (5 bases). CDR1 SGHVS and CDR2 FQNEAQ come from the germline V gene. The length of the CDR3 is 16 residues. V was pared by 1 base and J by 0 bases, with 10 bases between. The CDR3 coding sequence is TGTGCCAGCAGCTTAGAACAGGCCATTAGCAATCAGCCCCAGCATTTT. Translated, it gives CASSLEQAISNQPQHF.

CDR3 nucleotides: TGCAGTGCTGACTATTACAATGAGCAGTTCTTC. It translates to CSADYYNEQFF. The rearrangement links TRBV20-1 to TRBJ2-1, with a tentative D call TRBD2 (5 bases). Germline assignment: CDR1 DFQATT and CDR2 SNEGSKA (reference sequence). The CDR3 extends over 11 amino acids. Trimming stripped 5 bases from V and 4 bases from J, with 6 bases between.

The chain employs TRBV6-4 and TRBJ1-6; 11 bases line up with TRBD1. Germline trimming cut 8 bases from V and 9 bases from J; bases unmatched to any gene: 12. This CDR3 region has 16 residues. Germline V gene data show CDR1 as MRHNA and CDR2 as SNTAGT. CDR3 DNA sequence: TGTGCCAGCGAGAGGGACCCCGGGACAGGGGGTTCACCCCTCCACTTT. Its translation: CASERDPGTGGSPLHF.

V gene TRBV6-5 combines with J gene TRBJ1-1, with a possible D match to TRBD1 (6 bases). V was pared by 6 bases and J by 1 base, with 12 bases between. The CDR3 consists of 14 residues. Germline V gives CDR1 MNHEY, CDR2 SVGAGI. Here the CDR3 DNA reads TGTGCCAGCAGGGGAACAGGGAGGAACACTGAAGCTTTCTTT. It specifies CASRGTGRNTEAFF.

The chain links TRBV28 to TRBJ2-3, with 12 positions matching TRBD2. Germline V lookup: CDR1 MDHEN, CDR2 SYDVKM. Trimming at V came to 5 bases and at J to 6 bases, leaving 21 bases not matched to a gene. There are 20 residues in the CDR3. The CDR3 region has the DNA TGTGCCAGCAGTCCCCAAGGATCAATGACTAGCGGGAGAGCCAGGGATACGCAGTATTTT. Translating gives CASSPQGSMTSGRARDTQYF.

V usage is TRBV13 and J usage is TRBJ2-7; TRBD2 matches 11 bases. The V segment lost 4 bases and the J segment 5 bases; nucleotides outside the gene matches: 4. CDR1 is PRHDT and CDR2 is FYEKMQ in the germline V gene (reference sequence). The CDR3 is 14 residues long. CDR3 nucleotide sequence: TGTGCCAGCAGCTCGACTAGCGGGGCCCACGAGCAGTACTTC. Translated: CASSSTSGAHEQYF.

This clone was recorded only once. The rearrangement links TRBV27 to TRBJ1-5, with TRBD1 matching 7 bases. CDR3 length: 14 residues. Per germline, CDR1 MNHEY and CDR2 SMNVEV (reference sequence). Trimming took 5 bases from V and 6 from J; bases not matched to a gene: 7. CDR3 sequence reads: CASSGRQGGQPQHF. The CDR3 DNA follows: TGTGCCAGCAGTGGTAGACAGGGCGGTCAGCCCCAGCATTTT.

This chain uses TRBV3-1 (or the pseudogene TRBV3-2) with TRBJ2-1; D is unclear. This CDR3 region has 14 residues. V was clipped by 0 bases and J by 8 bases, with 11 bases between them. Germline V lookup: CDR1 LGHDT, CDR2 YNNKEL (reference sequence). The DNA for the CDR3 is TGTGCCAGCAGCCAAGATAGTCTAACTGATGAGCAGTTCTTC. Translation gives CASSQDSLTDEQFF.

This chain joins TRBV11-2 and TRBJ2-7, with 10 bases aligning to TRBD2. Germline values: CDR1 SGHAT, CDR2 FQNNGV. The CDR3 runs 15 residues. The V and J ends lost 1 base and 3 bases, in that order; junction bases with no gene match: 3. CDR3 residues: CASSLGPSGSYEQYF. In DNA, the CDR3 is TGTGCCAGCAGCTTAGGGCCTAGCGGGAGCTACGAGCAGTACTTC.